Listed below are T cell receptor beta chains from one sample, sequenced in a study of cytomegalovirus exposure and HLA in healthy donors. Sequenced by immunoSEQ multiplex PCR; TCRdb stores in-frame clones only, minus some. The sample consists of under 150,000 clones, 65% to 85% of them appearing once. Source material: PBMCs. Receptors were obtained from a boy aged 5-17 years in good health and CMV-seronegative. Each CDR3 is given with its conserved first and last residue. The D gene is left open where the match is weak. Clone size appears in some rows only: once, few, many, or a class for an expanded clone.

size: NA
D: NA
V: TRBV7-2
J: TRBJ2-7
DNA: TGTGCCAGCAGCAAGGACAGATTCTACGAGCAGTACTTC
CDR3: CASSKDRFYEQYF

size: NA
D: NA
V: TRBV5-1
J: TRBJ2-5
DNA: TGCGCCAGCAGCGTCTACTCCACGTACCAAGAGACCCAGTACTTC
CDR3: CASSVYSTYQETQYF

size: NA
D: NA
V: TRBV19
J: TRBJ1-1
DNA: TGTGCCAGTAGTATGAGGCAGGGAATGAACACTGAAGCTTTCTTT
CDR3: CASSMRQGMNTEAFF

size: NA
D: TRBD2
V: TRBV19
J: TRBJ2-2
DNA: TGTGCCAGTAGTGGACCGGGACTAGCTACCGGGGAGCTGTTTTTT
CDR3: CASSGPGLATGELFF

size: NA
D: NA
V: TRBV4-1
J: TRBJ2-2
DNA: TGCGCCAGCAGCCAAGCCCACCGGGTGAACACCGGGGAGCTGTTTTTT
CDR3: CASSQAHRVNTGELFF

size: NA
D: NA
V: TRBV11-3
J: TRBJ1-1
DNA: TGTGCCAGCAGCCCCAGGCGGGGCGTAAATGAAGCTTTCTTT
CDR3: CASSPRRGVNEAFF

size: NA
D: NA
V: TRBV6-5
J: TRBJ2-1
DNA: TGTGCCAGCAGTCCCCGGGACTTATCCTACAATGAGCAGTTCTTC
CDR3: CASSPRDLSYNEQFF

size: many
D: TRBD2
V: TRBV2
J: TRBJ2-3
DNA: TGTGCCAGCAGCGATACTCCCGGGACTAGCACGATTCCGGATACGCAGTATTTT
CDR3: CASSDTPGTSTIPDTQYF

size: NA
D: NA
V: TRBV19
J: TRBJ2-3
DNA: TGTGCCAGTAGTATCTCGGGACAGACGGCAAATCTCAGGGGGGCAGATACGCAGTATTTT
CDR3: CASSISGQTANLRGADTQYF

size: NA
D: NA
V: TRBV30
J: TRBJ1-1
DNA: TGTGCCTGGGACTCTGTAGGGAACACTGAAGCTTTCTTT
CDR3: CAWDSVGNTEAFF

size: NA
D: TRBD2
V: TRBV6-5
J: TRBJ2-7
DNA: TGTGCCAGTCGGGGAGGGGTCTCCATAAACGAGCAGTACTTC
CDR3: CASRGGVSINEQYF

size: NA
D: NA
V: TRBV19
J: TRBJ2-3
DNA: TGTGCCAGTAGTATAGAACCGACAGCTAGCACAGATACGCAGTATTTT
CDR3: CASSIEPTASTDTQYF

size: few
D: TRBD1
V: TRBV6-5
J: TRBJ2-1
DNA: TGTGCCAGCAGTTTCGCCGGGACAGGGGGAGCCAATGAGCAGTTCTTC
CDR3: CASSFAGTGGANEQFF

size: NA
D: NA
V: TRBV5-1
J: TRBJ1-5
DNA: TGCGCCAGCAGCTTGGAACCACTCCAGGGTAGCAATCAGCCCCAGCATTTT
CDR3: CASSLEPLQGSNQPQHF

size: NA
D: NA
V: TRBV30
J: TRBJ1-2
DNA: TGTGCCTGGAGTGTAGGGGGATCTTATGGCTACACCTTC
CDR3: CAWSVGGSYGYTF

size: once
D: TRBD2
V: TRBV7-8
J: TRBJ2-3
DNA: TGTGCCAGCGGACTAGCGGGAGTAACAGATACGCAGTATTTT
CDR3: CASGLAGVTDTQYF

size: NA
D: TRBD2
V: TRBV10-3
J: TRBJ2-1
DNA: TGTGCCATCAGTGGGGGGGGAGAGAGCTCCTACAATGAGCAGTTCTTC
CDR3: CAISGGGESSYNEQFF

size: NA
D: TRBD2
V: TRBV6-1
J: TRBJ2-2
DNA: TGTGCCAGCAGTGAAGTCAGGACTAGCGGTACCGGGGAGCTGTTTTTT
CDR3: CASSEVRTSGTGELFF

size: NA
D: NA
V: TRBV10-3
J: TRBJ2-7
DNA: TGTGCCATCAGTGAGTCGATGACGACGTCGGAGGGGGAGCAGTACTTC
CDR3: CAISESMTTSEGEQYF

size: NA
D: TRBD2
V: TRBV9
J: TRBJ2-3
DNA: TGTGCCAGCAGCCCAAGGCTAGCGGGAGGAGATACGCAGTATTTT
CDR3: CASSPRLAGGDTQYF

size: NA
D: NA
V: TRBV7-9
J: TRBJ1-4
DNA: TGTGCCAGCAGCCTCCAAGTGCTTCAGGGAAGAGGAGAAAAACTGTTTTTT
CDR3: CASSLQVLQGRGEKLFF

size: NA
D: TRBD2
V: TRBV10-3
J: TRBJ2-3
DNA: TGTGCCATCGCGGGAGGGCCCACAGATACGCAGTATTTT
CDR3: CAIAGGPTDTQYF

size: NA
D: NA
V: TRBV5-5
J: TRBJ2-7
DNA: TGTGCCAGCAGCCCCCAGGGGGGAAGCTACGAGCAGTACTTC
CDR3: CASSPQGGSYEQYF

size: NA
D: NA
V: TRBV30
J: TRBJ1-2
DNA: TGTGCCTGGAGTGTAAAGGCCAGGGTTTGGGACTATGGCTACACCTTC
CDR3: CAWSVKARVWDYGYTF

size: NA
D: NA
V: TRBV6-5
J: TRBJ1-1
DNA: TGTGCCAGCAGTTTGGACGGGGAGCGCACTGAAGCTTTCTTT
CDR3: CASSLDGERTEAFF

size: NA
D: TRBD2
V: TRBV30
J: TRBJ2-1
DNA: TGTGCCTCGAGCGGGAACTACAATGAGCAGTTCTTC
CDR3: CASSGNYNEQFF

size: NA
D: NA
V: TRBV5-1
J: TRBJ2-3
DNA: TGCGCCAGCAGCCTATCAGGGGTGGGTACAGATACGCAGTATTTT
CDR3: CASSLSGVGTDTQYF

size: NA
D: NA
V: TRBV30
J: TRBJ1-1
DNA: TGTGCCAGCTACAGGGCCCCGAACACTGAAGCTTTCTTT
CDR3: CASYRAPNTEAFF

size: NA
D: NA
V: TRBV29-1
J: TRBJ1-2
DNA: TGCAGCGTTGGGACATCGACTCTCTATGGCTACACCTTC
CDR3: CSVGTSTLYGYTF

size: NA
D: TRBD1
V: TRBV5-4
J: TRBJ2-1
DNA: TGTGCCAGCAGCGTGGGGGGACAGGGTGGGGAGCAGTTCTTC
CDR3: CASSVGGQGGEQFF

size: NA
D: NA
V: TRBV11-1
J: TRBJ1-1
DNA: TGTGCCAGCAGCTCGGCCTCGACAGGGAACACTGAAGCTTTCTTT
CDR3: CASSSASTGNTEAFF

size: NA
D: TRBD1
V: TRBV6-1
J: TRBJ2-2
DNA: TGTGCCAGCAGTGAGGGACAGGGGATCACCGGGGAGCTGTTTTTT
CDR3: CASSEGQGITGELFF

size: NA
D: TRBD1
V: TRBV6-6
J: TRBJ1-5
DNA: TGTGCCAGCAGCCGGGACAGATATAGCAATCAGCCCCAGCATTTT
CDR3: CASSRDRYSNQPQHF

size: NA
D: NA
V: TRBV11-2
J: TRBJ2-3
DNA: TGTGCCAGCAGCCCCGTCGGGAAGACAGATACGCAGTATTTT
CDR3: CASSPVGKTDTQYF

size: NA
D: NA
V: TRBV4-1
J: TRBJ1-1
DNA: TGCGCCAGCAGCCAAGGGGGGGGCAGGGGATTGTTAGCCACTGAAGCTTTCTTT
CDR3: CASSQGGGRGLLATEAFF

size: NA
D: TRBD1
V: TRBV4-3
J: TRBJ2-3
DNA: TGCGCCAGCAGCCGGGACAGGGTGACAGATACGCAGTATTTT
CDR3: CASSRDRVTDTQYF

size: NA
D: NA
V: TRBV18
J: TRBJ2-3
DNA: TGTGCCAGCTCGGGAGAGGCGGCGAGGGATTTT
CDR3: CASSGEAARDF

size: NA
D: NA
V: TRBV30
J: TRBJ2-3
DNA: TGTGCCTGGGGTAGCGCTGCAGATACGCAGTATTTT
CDR3: CAWGSAADTQYF

size: NA
D: NA
V: TRBV7-2
J: TRBJ2-3
DNA: TGTGCCAGCAGCTTAGCAGGACTCGCTAACACAGATACGCAGTATTTT
CDR3: CASSLAGLANTDTQYF

size: once
D: TRBD2
V: TRBV6-5
J: TRBJ2-1
DNA: TGTGCCAGCAGTTATCTAGCGGGATCCTACAATGAGCAGTTCTTC
CDR3: CASSYLAGSYNEQFF

size: NA
D: TRBD2
V: TRBV2
J: TRBJ2-3
DNA: TGTGCCAGCAGGAGGACTAGCGGGTTCACAGATACGCAGTATTTT
CDR3: CASRRTSGFTDTQYF

size: NA
D: NA
V: TRBV29-1
J: TRBJ1-1
DNA: TGCAGCGTTGAAAGGGACTTCAAAGCTTTCTTT
CDR3: CSVERDFKAFF

size: NA
D: TRBD2
V: TRBV6-1
J: TRBJ2-5
DNA: TGTGCCAGCAGTGAATGGGAGGGGATACAAGAGACCCAGTACTTC
CDR3: CASSEWEGIQETQYF

size: once
D: TRBD2
V: TRBV4-2
J: TRBJ2-7
DNA: TGTGCCAGCAGCAACTCGGCTAGCGGGAGAGTCTACGAGCAGTACTTC
CDR3: CASSNSASGRVYEQYF

size: NA
D: NA
V: TRBV29-1
J: TRBJ2-7
DNA: TGCAGCGGATACAGGGGGGGCTACGAGCAGTACTTC
CDR3: CSGYRGGYEQYF

size: NA
D: NA
V: TRBV7-8
J: TRBJ2-7
DNA: TGTGCCAGCAGCTCCCAGGGCTTCCTAACTGAGCAGTACTTC
CDR3: CASSSQGFLTEQYF

size: NA
D: TRBD1
V: TRBV29-1
J: TRBJ2-3
DNA: TGCAGCGTTCACCGACAGGGGGCAACAGATACGCAGTATTTT
CDR3: CSVHRQGATDTQYF

size: NA
D: TRBD2
V: TRBV30
J: TRBJ2-5
DNA: TGTGCCCTGCGGGTAGCGGGAAACCAAGAGACCCAGTACTTC
CDR3: CALRVAGNQETQYF

size: NA
D: NA
V: TRBV2
J: TRBJ1-1
DNA: TGTGCCAGCAGTGACCAGGGTTTGGGTCCTGAAGCTTTCTTT
CDR3: CASSDQGLGPEAFF

size: NA
D: NA
V: TRBV30
J: TRBJ1-1
DNA: TGTGCCTATAACCTAGGGGAAGAGGCTGAAGCTTTCTTT
CDR3: CAYNLGEEAEAFF

size: NA
D: TRBD2
V: TRBV9
J: TRBJ2-3
DNA: TGTGCCAGCAGCGTAGATGCGGGAGGGGTCACAGATACGCAGTATTTT
CDR3: CASSVDAGGVTDTQYF

size: once
D: TRBD2
V: TRBV5-1
J: TRBJ2-7
DNA: TGCGCCAGCAGCTCGACTCCGGGACTAGCCCCCTACGAGCAGTACTTC
CDR3: CASSSTPGLAPYEQYF